Following are 9 T cell receptor beta chains from one sample sequenced in a study of human T cells and chemical hapten exposure. The time point: healthy volunteer bleed at 2 weeks. Extraction of total RNA was performed on unfractionated whole blood. TCRdb called the RACE reads again in MiXCR, with one record for every CDR3 protein. This sample has 75,000 to 100,000 distinct CDR3 sequences, with roughly 8.5% found just once. The sample comprised whole blood. Every receptor here comes from a female donor in good health. Some clones in this sample may be carry-over from other donors' samples.

The sample holds a few counts of this clonotype. The CDR3 loop is CASSVGTVRGSGANVLTF. The CDR3 DNA reads as TGTGCCAGCAGCGTAGGAACAGTTAGGGGATCTGGGGCCAACGTCCTGACTTTC. J is TRBJ2-6 and V is TRBV9; a weak D match, TRBD1 (5 bases). Germline V gene lookup returns CDR1 SGDLS and CDR2 YYNGEE. The CDR3 runs to 18 residues. The germline V and J ends were trimmed by 0 bases and 1 base, with 14 bases remaining between them.

The chain has TRBV12-3 or TRBV12-4 and TRBJ2-5; TRBD2 aligns across 7 bases. The CDR3 runs to 13 residues. V shed 3 bases and J 5 bases; nucleotides not matched to a gene: 3. The CDR3: CASSFGRKETQYF. CDR3 coding DNA: TGTGCCAGCAGTTTCGGGAGGAAGGAGACCCAGTACTTC.

There are a few counts of this clonotype. This chain uses TRBV28 with TRBJ2-1, with 12 bases identical to TRBD2. Per germline, CDR1 MDHEN and CDR2 SYDVKM. The V segment lost 1 base and the J segment 4 bases; nucleotides outside the gene matches: 5. This CDR3 contains 17 residues. The CDR3 DNA is TGTGCCAGCAGTTTATTGGGACTAGCGGGTCTGTACAATGAGCAGTTCTTC. It codes for CASSLLGLAGLYNEQFF.

This clonotype was seen many times. The chain links TRBV20-1 to TRBJ2-7; TRBD2 agrees at 7 bases. Germline assignment: CDR1 DFQATT and CDR2 SNEGSKA (reference sequence). This CDR3 is built from 14 residues. J gave up 3 bases and V 6 bases, and 11 bases lay outside the gene matches. CDR3 DNA: TGCAGTGCCAATGTGGGGGGGAATTACTACGAGCAGTACTTC. Translation: CSANVGGNYYEQYF.

This clonotype was observed many times. This rearrangement joins TRBV7-6 to TRBJ1-5; perhaps TRBD1 as D (5 bases). Trimming took off 5 bases at V and 3 bases at J, with 11 bases between the two ends. This CDR3 has 14 residues. Germline lookup yields CDR1 SGHVS and CDR2 FNYEAQ. CDR3 residues: CASSPDSYNQPQHF. The CDR3 region has the DNA TGTGCCAGCAGCCCAGACAGCTACAATCAGCCCCAGCATTTT.

This clonotype was counted ten times or more. V is TRBV2 and J is TRBJ2-1; 7 bases agree with TRBD1. Germline CDR1 SNHLY, CDR2 FYNNEI. The CDR3 has 15 residues. V lost 6 bases and J lost 1; bases outside the gene matches: 6. The chain's CDR3 is CASSPPGQSYNEQFF. CDR3 nucleotide sequence: TGTGCCAGCAGCCCTCCGGGACAGTCCTACAATGAGCAGTTCTTC.

At least ten counts were recorded for this clonotype. The chain joins TRBV9 to TRBJ2-1, with D perhaps matching TRBD2 (6 bases). CDR1 is SGDLS, CDR2 YYNGEE, per germline. The length of the CDR3 is 15 residues. Trimming cost V 0 bases and J 5 bases, with 12 bases left between them. CDR3 nucleotides: TGTGCCAGCAGCGTAGAGCTGGGGACTGACAATGAGCAGTTCTTC. This gives the protein CASSVELGTDNEQFF. Complete variable domain (other parts from reference TRBV9 and TRBJ2-1): DSGVTQTPKHLITATGQRVTLRCSPRSGDLSVYWYQQSLDQGLQFLIQYYNGEERAKGNILERFSAQQFPDLHSELNLSSLELGDSALYFCASSVELGTDNEQFFGPGTRLTVL.

This clonotype came up many times. The J gene is TRBJ1-2, the V gene TRBV28, with 7 bases identical to TRBD1. Looked up from germline, CDR1 is MDHEN and CDR2 is SYDVKM. V was clipped by 4 bases and J by 4 bases; unmatched bases: 6. The CDR3 consists of 14 residues. CDR3 residues: CASSSQGRGYGYTF. In nucleotides, the CDR3 is TGTGCCAGCAGTTCACAGGGGAGAGGCTATGGCTACACCTTC.

The V call is TRBV12-3 or TRBV12-4, the J call TRBJ1-2; D is ambiguous. Trimming left V 5 bases short and J 0 bases short, with 10 bases between. CDR3 length: 14 residues. CDR3 sequence reads: CASSPVIPNYGYTF. Here the CDR3 DNA reads TGTGCCAGCAGTCCCGTAATCCCTAACTATGGCTACACCTTC.